This TCR beta chain emerged from a study of T-cell memory formation after mild COVID-19. Study-wide results and caveats: CD4/CD8 balance characterized clones contracting day 15 to 85, and CD4+ skew characterized later expanders. Some clones that responded turned up in pre-infection memory, which suggests that cross-reactive memory joined in. Confirmation was lacking for SARS-CoV-2 specificity of second-wave clones that peaked on day 37.

TCRdb re-derived calls from the 5' RACE reads in MiXCR, one entry per CDR3 protein. Among 500,000 to 550,000 distinct CDR3 sequences listed, 20% were seen once. J gave up 4 bases and V 2 bases, and 5 bases lay outside the gene matches. The CDR3 has 15 amino acids. Germline CDR1 is MNHNS and CDR2 is SASEGT. In regard to this clonotype: Antigen specificity is unknown.

The gene calls are TRBV6-1 and TRBJ1-2; 9 bases map to TRBD1. The specimen sequenced was PBMCs or a T cell subset sorted from them (not recorded which). This TCR derives from an adult woman who had mild COVID-19 (a few samples of this study predate the infection). Cell type and time point are not known. In DNA, the CDR3 is TGTGCCAGCAGTGAAAGGACAGGGGTGGTCTATGGCTACACCTTC. It codes for CASSERTGVVYGYTF.